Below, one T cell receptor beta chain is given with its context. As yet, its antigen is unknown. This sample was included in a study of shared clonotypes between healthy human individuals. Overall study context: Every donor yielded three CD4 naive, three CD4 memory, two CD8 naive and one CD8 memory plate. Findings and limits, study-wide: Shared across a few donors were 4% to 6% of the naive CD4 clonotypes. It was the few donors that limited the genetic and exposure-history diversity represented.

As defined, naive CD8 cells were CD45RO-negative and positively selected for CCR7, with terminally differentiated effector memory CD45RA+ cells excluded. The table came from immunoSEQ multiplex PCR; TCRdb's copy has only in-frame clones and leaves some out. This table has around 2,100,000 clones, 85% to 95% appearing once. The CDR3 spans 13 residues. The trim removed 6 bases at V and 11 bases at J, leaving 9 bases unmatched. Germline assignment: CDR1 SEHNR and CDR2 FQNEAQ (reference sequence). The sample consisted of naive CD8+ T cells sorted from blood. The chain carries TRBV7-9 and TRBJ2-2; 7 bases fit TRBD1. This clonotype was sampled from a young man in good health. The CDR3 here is CASRWDSTPELFF. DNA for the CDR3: TGTGCCAGCAGGTGGGACAGTACGCCCGAGCTGTTTTTT.